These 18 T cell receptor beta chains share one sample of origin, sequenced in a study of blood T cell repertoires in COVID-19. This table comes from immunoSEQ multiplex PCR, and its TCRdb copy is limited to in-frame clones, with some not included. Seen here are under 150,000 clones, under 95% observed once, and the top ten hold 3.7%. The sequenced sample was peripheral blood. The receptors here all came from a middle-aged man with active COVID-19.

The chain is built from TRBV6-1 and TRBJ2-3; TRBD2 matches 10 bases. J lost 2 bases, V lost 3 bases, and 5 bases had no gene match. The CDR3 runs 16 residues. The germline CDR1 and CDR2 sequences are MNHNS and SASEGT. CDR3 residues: CASSEKGLANTDTQYF. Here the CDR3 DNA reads TGTGCCAGCAGTGAGAAGGGACTAGCGAACACAGATACGCAGTATTTT.

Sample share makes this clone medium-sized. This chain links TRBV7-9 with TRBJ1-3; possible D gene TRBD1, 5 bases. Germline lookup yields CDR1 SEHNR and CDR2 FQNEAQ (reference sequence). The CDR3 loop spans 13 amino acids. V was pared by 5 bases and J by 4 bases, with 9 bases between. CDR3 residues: CASSQRQGNTIYF. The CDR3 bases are TGTGCCAGCAGCCAAAGACAGGGAAACACCATATATTTT.

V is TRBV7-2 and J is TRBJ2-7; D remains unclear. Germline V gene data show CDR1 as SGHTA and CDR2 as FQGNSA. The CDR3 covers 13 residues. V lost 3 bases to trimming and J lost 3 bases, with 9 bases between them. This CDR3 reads CASSFGLGYEQYV. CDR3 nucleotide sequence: TGTGCCAGCAGCTTTGGTCTCGGCTACGAGCAGTACGTC.

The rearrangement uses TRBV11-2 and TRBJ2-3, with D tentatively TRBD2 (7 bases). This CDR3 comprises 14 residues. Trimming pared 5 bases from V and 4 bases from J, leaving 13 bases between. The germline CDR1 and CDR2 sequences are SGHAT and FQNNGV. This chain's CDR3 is CASSKVGGADTQYF. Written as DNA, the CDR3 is TGTGCCAGCAGCAAAGTAGGGGGGGCAGATACGCAGTATTTT.

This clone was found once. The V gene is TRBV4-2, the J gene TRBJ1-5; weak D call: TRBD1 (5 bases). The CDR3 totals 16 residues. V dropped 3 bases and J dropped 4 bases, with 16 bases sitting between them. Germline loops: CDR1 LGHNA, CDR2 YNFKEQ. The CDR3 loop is CASSQAIGTRNQPQHF. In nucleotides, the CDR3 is TGTGCCAGCAGCCAGGCCATCGGGACTCGGAATCAGCCCCAGCATTTT.

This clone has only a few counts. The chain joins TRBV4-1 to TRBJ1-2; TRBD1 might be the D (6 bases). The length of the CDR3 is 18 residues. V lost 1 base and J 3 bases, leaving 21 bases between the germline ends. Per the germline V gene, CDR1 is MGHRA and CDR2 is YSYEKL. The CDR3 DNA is TGCGCCAGCAGCCAAGGTACAGGGACGGCCCTATTGTACTATGGCTACACCTTC. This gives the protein CASSQGTGTALLYYGYTF.

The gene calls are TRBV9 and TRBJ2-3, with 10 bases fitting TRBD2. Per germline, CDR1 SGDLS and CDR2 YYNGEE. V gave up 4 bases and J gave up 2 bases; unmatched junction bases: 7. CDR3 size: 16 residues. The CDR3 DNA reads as TGTGCCAGCAGCCCAATAGCGGGGGGAATCACAGATACGCAGTATTTT. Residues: CASSPIAGGITDTQYF.

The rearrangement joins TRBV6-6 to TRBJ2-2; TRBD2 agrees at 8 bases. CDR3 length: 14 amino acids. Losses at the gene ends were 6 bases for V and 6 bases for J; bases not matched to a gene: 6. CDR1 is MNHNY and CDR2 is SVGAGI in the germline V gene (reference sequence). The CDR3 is CASSPREGSGELFF. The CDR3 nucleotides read TGTGCCAGCAGCCCACGGGAGGGGTCCGGGGAGCTGTTTTTT.

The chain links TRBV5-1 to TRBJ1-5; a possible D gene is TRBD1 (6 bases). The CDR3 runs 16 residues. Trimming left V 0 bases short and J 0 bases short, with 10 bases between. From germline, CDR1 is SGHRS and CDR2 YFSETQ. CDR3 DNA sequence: TGCGCCAGCAGCTTGGGACAGGACGATAGCAATCAGCCCCAGCATTTT. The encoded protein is CASSLGQDDSNQPQHF.

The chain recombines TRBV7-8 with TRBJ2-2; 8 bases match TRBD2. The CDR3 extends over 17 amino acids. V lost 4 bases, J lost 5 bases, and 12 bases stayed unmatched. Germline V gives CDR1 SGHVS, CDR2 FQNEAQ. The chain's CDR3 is CASSSVPRGAQTGELFF. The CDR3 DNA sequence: TGTGCCAGCAGCTCAGTCCCGCGGGGGGCGCAAACCGGGGAGCTGTTTTTT.

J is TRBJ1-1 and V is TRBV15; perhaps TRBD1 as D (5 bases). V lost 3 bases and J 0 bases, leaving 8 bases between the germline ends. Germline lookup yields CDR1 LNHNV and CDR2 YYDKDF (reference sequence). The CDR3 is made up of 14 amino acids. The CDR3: CATSRDTLNTEAFF. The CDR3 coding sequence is TGTGCCACCAGCAGGGACACCTTGAACACTGAAGCTTTCTTT.

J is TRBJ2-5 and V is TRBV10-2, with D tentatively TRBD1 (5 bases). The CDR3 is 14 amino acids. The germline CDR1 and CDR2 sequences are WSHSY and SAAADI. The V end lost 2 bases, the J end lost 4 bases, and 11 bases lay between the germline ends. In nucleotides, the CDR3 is TGCGCCAGCAGTGAGGGGGCAGGTCGAGAGACCCAGTACTTC. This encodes CASSEGAGRETQYF.

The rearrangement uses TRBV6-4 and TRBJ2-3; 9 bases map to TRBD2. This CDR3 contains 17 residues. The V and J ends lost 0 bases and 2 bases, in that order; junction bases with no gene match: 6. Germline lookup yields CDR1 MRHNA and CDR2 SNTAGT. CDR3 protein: CASSDSNLAGHTDTQYF. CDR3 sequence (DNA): TGTGCCAGCAGTGACTCGAATCTAGCGGGACACACAGATACGCAGTATTTT.

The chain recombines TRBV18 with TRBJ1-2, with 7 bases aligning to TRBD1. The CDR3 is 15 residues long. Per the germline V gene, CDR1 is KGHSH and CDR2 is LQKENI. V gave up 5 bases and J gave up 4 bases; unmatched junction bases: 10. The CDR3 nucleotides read TGTGCCAGCTCAGTCGGGACAGAAGGTACCTATGGCTACACCTTC. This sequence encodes CASSVGTEGTYGYTF.

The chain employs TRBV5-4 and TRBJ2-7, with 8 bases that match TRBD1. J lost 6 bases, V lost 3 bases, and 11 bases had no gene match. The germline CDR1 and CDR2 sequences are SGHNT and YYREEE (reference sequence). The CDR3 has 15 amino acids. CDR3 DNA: TGTGCCAGCAGCTCAAAAGAACAGGGGGATGTCGAGCAGTACTTC. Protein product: CASSSKEQGDVEQYF.

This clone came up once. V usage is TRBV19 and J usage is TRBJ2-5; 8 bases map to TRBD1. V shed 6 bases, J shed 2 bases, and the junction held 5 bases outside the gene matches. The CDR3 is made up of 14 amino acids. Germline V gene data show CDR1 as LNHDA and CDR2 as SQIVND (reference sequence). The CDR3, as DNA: TGTGCCAGTAGCGGACAGGGTAGGCAAGAGACCCAGTACTTC. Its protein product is CASSGQGRQETQYF.

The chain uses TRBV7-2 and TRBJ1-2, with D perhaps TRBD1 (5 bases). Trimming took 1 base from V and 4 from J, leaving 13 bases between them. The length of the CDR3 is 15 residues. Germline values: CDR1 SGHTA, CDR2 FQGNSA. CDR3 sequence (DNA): TGTGCCAGCAGCTTAGAGGGGACTGTTTTCTATGGCTACACCTTC. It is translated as CASSLEGTVFYGYTF.

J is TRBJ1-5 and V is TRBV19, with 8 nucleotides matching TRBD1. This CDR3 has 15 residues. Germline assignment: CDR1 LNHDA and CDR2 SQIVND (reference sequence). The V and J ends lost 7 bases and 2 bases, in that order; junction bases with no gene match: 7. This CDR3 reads CASTPDRGGNQPQHF. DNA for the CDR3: TGTGCCAGTACCCCAGACAGGGGAGGCAATCAGCCCCAGCATTTT.